Here is one TCR beta chain with its context. Its antigen remains unknown. This sample was taken from a study of Tregs in tolerant kidney transplant recipients. Study in general: CD4+CD25+CD127- cells came from approximately three-day belatacept mixed lymphocyte reactions, some with roughly five-day graft donor restimulation.

The assay was immunoSEQ multiplex PCR, and TCRdb's table has in-frame clones only and misses some. The sample lists about 44,000 clones, less than 97% seen once, with approximately 0.41% in the top ten. General study results and limits: Validation in larger populations is needed because few patients were studied. Tregs expanded with activated donor B cells seemed most donor-specific. Biological reproducibility was not directly addressed, but technical replication error appeared minimal.

CDR3 size: 17 residues. V was clipped by 5 bases and J by 5 bases; unmatched bases: 14. Germline values: CDR1 LNHDA, CDR2 SQIVND (reference sequence). This chain connects TRBV19 to TRBJ2-5; 10 bases agree with TRBD2. This receptor was obtained from a human donor in good health. The sequencing input was Tregs from blood cultured with allogeneic cells. The CDR3 nucleotides read TGTGCCAGTAGTCCTCGAGGAGTTAGCGGGGGGAGTGAGACCCAGTACTTC. This gives the protein CASSPRGVSGGSETQYF.